The 29 T cell receptor beta chains below were found in one sample sequenced in a study of cytomegalovirus exposure and HLA in healthy donors. The PCR made use of 60 Vbeta and 13 Jbeta primers. The repertoire was sequenced with immunoSEQ multiplex PCR; TCRdb's copy has only in-frame clones and lacks some. This table has about 120,000 clones, around three quarters appearing once. Sequencing was done on a sample of PBMCs. Receptors were obtained from a man younger than 35 in good health and CMV-seropositive.

This chain joins TRBV5-1 and TRBJ2-2; D is possibly TRBD1 (7 bases). CDR3 size: 17 residues. The V gene lost 2 bases and the J gene lost 1 base, with 15 bases spanning the gap. Germline CDR1 is SGHRS and CDR2 is YFSETQ. The CDR3 loop reads CASSFTAGGLNTGELFF. CDR3 nucleotides: TGCGCCAGCAGCTTTACGGCAGGGGGACTGAACACCGGGGAGCTGTTTTTT.

The sample holds a few counts of this clone. J is TRBJ1-2 and V is TRBV5-5, with D possibly being TRBD1 (5 bases). CDR1 is SGHKS, CDR2 YYEKEE, per germline (reference sequence). V gave up 7 bases and J gave up 4 bases, with 11 bases separating them. This CDR3 contains 12 residues. CDR3 sequence reads: CASGGAGYGYTF. The CDR3 nucleotides are TGTGCCAGCGGCGGGGCGGGCTATGGCTACACCTTC.

J is TRBJ2-7 and V is TRBV27; D is perhaps TRBD1 (5 bases). Deletions cut 1 base from V and 5 bases from J, with 18 bases between. Germline loops: CDR1 MNHEY, CDR2 SMNVEV (reference sequence). The CDR3 is 16 residues long. The CDR3, as DNA: TGTGCCAGCAGTTTATATCGGGCAGGGCCCCAGGACGAGCAGTACTTC. Translation gives CASSLYRAGPQDEQYF.

In DNA, the CDR3 is TGTGCCAGCAGCTTAATGGCCACAGCTACCTACAATGAGCAGTTCTTC. It specifies CASSLMATATYNEQFF. The gene calls are TRBV7-6 and TRBJ2-1; D is unresolved. V was trimmed by 2 bases and J by 2 bases, leaving 13 bases between them. This CDR3 contains 16 residues. Germline values: CDR1 SGHVS, CDR2 FNYEAQ.

The chain couples TRBV6-5 to TRBJ2-5; unclear D gene. Matching the DNA end better, TRBJ2-7 makes the J call doubtful. From germline, CDR1 is MNHEY and CDR2 SVGAGI. CDR3 length: 13 amino acids. The CDR3 sequence: CASGQAGSYEQYF. CDR3 sequence (DNA): TGTGCCAGCGGCCAGGCCGGCTCCTACGAGCAGTACTTC.

This chain uses TRBV7-9 with TRBJ1-6, with no clear D. V lost 5 bases, J lost 6 bases, and 8 bases lay in between. Germline V lookup: CDR1 SEHNR, CDR2 FQNEAQ (reference sequence). This CDR3 comprises 13 residues. CDR3 loop: CASSPLSNSPLHF. CDR3 coding DNA: TGTGCCAGCAGCCCGCTGAGTAATTCACCCCTCCACTTT.

The rearrangement links TRBV6-5 to TRBJ2-3; no reliable D call. The V and J ends lost 2 bases and 3 bases respectively, with 9 bases between them. The CDR3 sequence is 14 residues long. CDR1 and CDR2 from the germline V gene are MNHEY and SVGAGI. The chain's CDR3 is CASSYRVLTDTQYF. The CDR3 coding sequence is TGTGCCAGCAGTTACCGAGTTTTGACAGATACGCAGTATTTT.

The chain links TRBV9 to TRBJ1-1; 8 bases match TRBD1. The V gene end was trimmed by 0 bases and the J gene end by 4 bases; junction bases not matched to a gene: 2. The CDR3 loop spans 14 amino acids. Germline CDR1 reads SGDLS; CDR2 reads YYNGEE. In DNA form, the CDR3 reads TGTGCCAGCAGCGTAGGTCAGGGGGCCACTGAAGCTTTCTTT. Amino acid sequence: CASSVGQGATEAFF. The whole variable domain, remainder taken from reference TRBV9 and TRBJ1-1, is DSGVTQTPKHLITATGQRVTLRCSPRSGDLSVYWYQQSLDQGLQFLIQYYNGEERAKGNILERFSAQQFPDLHSELNLSSLELGDSALYFCASSVGQGATEAFFGQGTRLTVV.

This clone has a single count. The chain couples TRBV5-8 to TRBJ2-7; tentatively, D is TRBD1 (7 bases). V gave up 2 bases and J gave up 5 bases, with 17 bases separating them. The CDR3 has 15 residues. Germline V gene data show CDR1 as SGHTS and CDR2 as YDEGEE. The CDR3 coding sequence is TGTGCCAGCAGCTTTATAGCGGCCAGGGGGAACGAGCAGTACTTC. The encoded protein is CASSFIAARGNEQYF. Supplemented by reference TRBV5-8 and TRBJ2-7, the full variable domain reads EAGVTQSPTHLIKTRGQQATLRCSPISGHTSVYWYQQALGLGLQFLLWYDEGEERNRGNFPPRFSGRQFPNYSSELNVNALELEDSALYLCASSFIAARGNEQYFGPGTRLTVT.

The rearrangement uses TRBV6-1 and TRBJ1-2; 8 bases line up with TRBD1. Trimming at V came to 3 bases and at J to 5 bases, leaving 8 bases not matched to a gene. The germline CDR1 and CDR2 sequences are MNHNS and SASEGT. The CDR3 spans 15 residues. In DNA, the CDR3 is TGTGCCAGCAGTGACGGCGCAGGGGGCCGTTATGGCTACACCTTC. Its translation: CASSDGAGGRYGYTF.

The rearrangement uses TRBV7-9 and TRBJ2-2; TRBD1 matches at 9 bases. J was trimmed by 1 base and V by 8 bases; bases with no gene match: 2. The germline V gene encodes CDR1 SEHNR and CDR2 FQNEAQ (reference sequence). This CDR3 is 14 amino acids long. The CDR3 DNA follows: TGTGCCAGCCAGGGACAGGGGAACACCGGGGAGCTGTTTTTT. It is translated as CASQGQGNTGELFF.

J is TRBJ2-2 and V is TRBV19; 14 nucleotides line up with TRBD2. The CDR3 has 16 amino acids. With 7 bases clipped from V and 0 bases from J, the junction kept 1 base outside the gene matches. Germline CDR1 reads LNHDA; CDR2 reads SQIVND (reference sequence). This CDR3 is CASMTSGRANTGELFF. The CDR3 nucleotides are TGTGCCAGTATGACTAGCGGGAGGGCGAACACCGGGGAGCTGTTTTTT.

The CDR3, as DNA: TGTGCCAGCAGTGAATCGGGGGGCGGCGACGAGCAGTACTTC. Protein: CASSESGGGDEQYF. The V and J genes are TRBV6-1 and TRBJ2-7, with D perhaps matching TRBD2 (7 bases). Trimming took off 2 bases at V and 5 bases at J, with 13 bases between the two ends. CDR1 is MNHNS and CDR2 is SASEGT in the germline V gene. The CDR3 length is 14 residues.

The chain combines TRBV4-1 with TRBJ2-7; 14 bases line up with TRBD2. This CDR3 contains 19 residues. V shed 1 base, J shed 0 bases, and the junction held 8 bases outside the gene matches. Germline CDR1 reads MGHRA; CDR2 reads YSYEKL. The CDR3 region is CASSQVTGTSGGSSYEQYF. The CDR3, as DNA: TGCGCCAGCAGCCAAGTTACCGGGACTAGCGGGGGTAGCTCCTACGAGCAGTACTTC.

This chain uses TRBV2 with TRBJ1-4; TRBD1 matches 8 bases. The length of the CDR3 is 15 residues. J gave up 8 bases and V 0 bases, and 5 bases lay outside the gene matches. Germline-derived CDR1 and CDR2 are SNHLY and FYNNEI. The CDR3 DNA reads TGTGCCAGCAGTGAAGCCCACAGGGGGGACGAAAAACTGTTTTTT. This codes for CASSEAHRGDEKLFF.

The chain recombines TRBV19 with TRBJ2-7, with D tentatively TRBD1 (6 bases). Germline assignment: CDR1 LNHDA and CDR2 SQIVND (reference sequence). The germline V and J ends were trimmed by 3 bases and 7 bases, with 13 bases remaining between them. This CDR3 has 13 amino acids. The chain's CDR3 is CASSMTQGWEQYF. In DNA, the CDR3 is TGTGCCAGTAGTATGACACAGGGATGGGAGCAGTACTTC. Based on the CDR3 plus reference TRBV19 and TRBJ2-7, the full variable domain is DGGITQSPKYLFRKEGQNVTLSCEQNLNHDAMYWYRQDPGQGLRLIYYSQIVNDFQKGDIAEGYSVSREKKESFPLTVTSAQKNPTAFYLCASSMTQGWEQYFGPGTRLTVT.

This CDR3 is CASSLDSPGDTQYF. In nucleotides, the CDR3 is TGTGCCAGCAGCCTGGACAGTCCAGGAGATACGCAGTATTTT. The chain has TRBV14 and TRBJ2-3, with D perhaps TRBD1 (6 bases). V lost 4 bases and J 5 bases, leaving 13 bases between the germline ends. The CDR3 loop spans 14 amino acids. The germline gives CDR1 SGHDN, CDR2 FVKESK.

CDR3 loop: CASSLESTSSYNEQFF. The CDR3 DNA reads as TGCGCCAGCAGCTTGGAGTCAACTAGCTCCTACAATGAGCAGTTCTTC. The chain is built from TRBV5-1 and TRBJ2-1, with TRBD2 as a possible D gene (5 bases). V lost 0 bases, J lost 0 bases, and 10 bases lay in between. This CDR3 has 16 amino acids. Germline V CDR1 and CDR2: SGHRS, YFSETQ.

The chain is built from TRBV7-9 and TRBJ2-7; 8 positions match TRBD1. After removal of 4 bases from V and 4 bases from J, the junction contained 15 bases not matched to a gene. The CDR3 consists of 17 residues. Germline CDR1 is SEHNR and CDR2 is FQNEAQ (reference sequence). The chain's CDR3 is CASSSGPAGQGAYEQYF. DNA for the CDR3: TGTGCCAGCAGCTCCGGCCCCGCTGGGCAGGGGGCTTACGAGCAGTACTTC.

This clone was observed once. This chain uses TRBV11-2 with TRBJ2-3; 12 bases line up with TRBD1. J was trimmed by 4 bases and V by 3 bases; bases with no gene match: 11. This CDR3 has 18 residues. The germline V gene encodes CDR1 SGHAT and CDR2 FQNNGV. CDR3 nucleotides: TGTGCCAGCAGCTTGGGCCCCTACGGGACAGGGGGCGCAGATACGCAGTATTTT. This encodes CASSLGPYGTGGADTQYF.

The rearrangement joins TRBV4-1 to TRBJ2-5, with TRBD2 as a possible D gene (5 bases). Trimming cost V 1 base and J 11 bases, with 29 bases left between them. Germline CDR1 MGHRA, CDR2 YSYEKL. This CDR3 contains 18 residues. The CDR3 region has the DNA TGCGCCAGCAGCCAAGCCTGGCCGGCTCAGGACCAGCGGTTGAGGCAGTACTTC. It codes for CASSQAWPAQDQRLRQYF.

This clone has a single count. The CDR3 reads CASSKDIQGAMDNEQFF. CDR3 nucleotides: TGTGCCAGCAGCAAAGATATTCAGGGGGCAATGGACAATGAGCAGTTCTTC. The chain combines TRBV21-1 with TRBJ2-1; whether TRBD1, the table's D call, matches the DNA was not checked. TRBV21-1 is reported as a pseudogene. The CDR3 has 17 residues.

This chain connects TRBV11-2 to TRBJ2-5; weak D call: TRBD2 (6 bases). The V end was cut by 4 bases, the J end by 4 bases, with 13 bases between. The CDR3 runs 14 residues. The germline V gene encodes CDR1 SGHAT and CDR2 FQNNGV. CDR3 in amino acids: CASSSGSPRETQYF. CDR3 DNA: TGTGCCAGCAGCTCCGGGAGTCCCAGAGAGACCCAGTACTTC. Looking up the rest from reference TRBV11-2 and TRBJ2-5 gives the full variable domain: EAGVAQSPRYKIIEKRQSVAFWCNPISGHATLYWYQQILGQGPKLLIQFQNNGVVDDSQLPKDRFSAERLKGVDSTLKIQPAKLEDSAVYLCASSSGSPRETQYFGPGTRLLVL.

A single count supports this clone. The V and J genes are TRBV5-8 and TRBJ2-1, with 9 bases lining up with TRBD2. V was pared by 3 bases and J by 2 bases, with 6 bases of the junction left unmatched. Germline CDR1 and CDR2: SGHTS and YDEGEE. This CDR3 is built from 16 residues. The CDR3 sequence: CASSSDLAGTYNEQFF. As DNA, the CDR3 is TGTGCCAGCAGCTCGGACCTAGCGGGAACCTACAATGAGCAGTTCTTC.

The chain carries TRBV5-8 and TRBJ1-4; D is perhaps TRBD1 (5 bases). Germline CDR1 SGHTS, CDR2 YDEGEE. CDR3 size: 15 residues. V was trimmed by 4 bases and J by 4 bases, leaving 14 bases between them. The CDR3 DNA follows: TGTGCCAGCAGCCTTCATCAGGGCAATAATGAAAAACTGTTTTTT. Amino acid sequence: CASSLHQGNNEKLFF.

The V gene is TRBV6-5, the J gene TRBJ2-1; the match to TRBD1 covers 7 bases. Germline trimming cut 10 bases from V and 6 bases from J; bases unmatched to any gene: 9. Germline CDR1 is MNHEY and CDR2 is SVGAGI. This CDR3 is 13 amino acids long. For the CDR3, the DNA is TGTGCCACGCTTGGGGACAGCTTCAATGAGCAGTTCTTC. Its translation is CATLGDSFNEQFF.

The genes are TRBV7-6 and TRBJ2-7, with 8 bases aligning to TRBD2. CDR3 length equals 17 residues. Unmatched junction bases numbered 13, after V lost 4 bases and J lost 2 bases. The germline V gene has CDR1 SGHVS and CDR2 FNYEAQ. CDR3 sequence reads: CASSSSLAGLAAYEQYF. The CDR3 DNA reads TGTGCCAGCAGCTCAAGTCTTGCTGGACTAGCCGCCTACGAGCAGTACTTC.

The chain links TRBV5-4 to TRBJ2-2; 8 nucleotides line up with TRBD2. V was pared by 4 bases and J by 4 bases, with 12 bases of the junction left unmatched. The CDR3 extends over 17 amino acids. The germline V gene encodes CDR1 SGHNT and CDR2 YYREEE (reference sequence). This CDR3 reads CASSPLGKRGSTGELFF. For the CDR3, the DNA is TGTGCCAGCAGCCCCCTCGGAAAGCGGGGGAGCACCGGGGAGCTGTTTTTT.

V and J are TRBV19 and TRBJ1-1, with 8 nucleotides matching TRBD1. Germline assignment: CDR1 LNHDA and CDR2 SQIVND (reference sequence). V dropped 3 bases and J dropped 13; count of bases not matched to a gene: 4. CDR3 size: 11 residues. This chain's CDR3 is CASSIRDRGFF. CDR3 DNA: TGTGCCAGTAGTATTCGTGACAGGGGTTTCTTT. The complete variable domain, with remaining parts taken from reference TRBV19 and TRBJ1-1, reads DGGITQSPKYLFRKEGQNVTLSCEQNLNHDAMYWYRQDPGQGLRLIYYSQIVNDFQKGDIAEGYSVSREKKESFPLTVTSAQKNPTAFYLCASSIRDRGFFGQGTRLTVV.